This entry lists 30 T cell receptor beta chains sequenced from one sample in a study of cytomegalovirus exposure and HLA in healthy donors. PCR primers comprised 60 Vbeta and 13 Jbeta primers. Measured with immunoSEQ multiplex PCR; TCRdb has only the in-frame clones, and not every one. Among 90,000 to 100,000 clones listed, approximately 80% were seen once. Sequencing was done on a sample of PBMCs. The receptors derive from a woman between 35 and 50 years old in good health and CMV-seronegative.

The chain recombines TRBV7-2 with TRBJ1-2; D is undetermined. Germline V lookup: CDR1 SGHTA, CDR2 FQGNSA. V lost 1 base to trimming and J lost 0 bases, with 9 bases between them. The CDR3 consists of 15 residues. This chain's CDR3 is CASSLGMIANYGYTF. The CDR3 nucleotides are TGTGCCAGCAGCTTAGGCATGATAGCTAACTATGGCTACACCTTC.

The CDR3 nucleotides are TGCAGCGTTGAACCGGCGGGGGGAACGAGGGAGACCCAGTACTTC. Amino acids: CSVEPAGGTRETQYF. This rearrangement joins TRBV29-1 to TRBJ2-5, with TRBD2 matching 8 bases. The germline CDR1 and CDR2 sequences are SQVTM and ANQGSEA. The V segment lost 2 bases and the J segment 5 bases; nucleotides outside the gene matches: 10. The CDR3 is 15 residues long.

This clone was seen a few times. V and J are TRBV7-9 and TRBJ2-5; 8 bases agree with TRBD1. The CDR3 has 16 amino acids. The germline CDR1 and CDR2 sequences are SEHNR and FQNEAQ (reference sequence). The junction had 8 bases not matched to a gene; V was cut back by 4 bases and J by 1 base. The CDR3 region is CASSSGDTGGQETQYF. CDR3 DNA: TGTGCCAGCAGCTCAGGGGATACAGGGGGCCAAGAGACCCAGTACTTC.

This chain joins TRBV2 and TRBJ1-1; 7 bases fit TRBD1. V lost 6 bases and J lost 0; bases outside the gene matches: 7. From germline, CDR1 is SNHLY and CDR2 FYNNEI. The CDR3 contains 15 residues. CDR3 bases: TGTGCCAGCAGGCTAGAGACAGGGTTGAACACTGAAGCTTTCTTT. It yields the protein CASRLETGLNTEAFF.

This clone was detected once. The rearrangement joins TRBV2 to TRBJ1-6; the D gene is possibly TRBD1 (5 bases). This CDR3 contains 15 residues. Germline V gene sequence: CDR1 SNHLY, CDR2 FYNNEI. The V end was cut by 4 bases, the J end by 3 bases, with 10 bases between. The CDR3 bases are TGTGCCAGCAGTGGGGGCAGGATCTATAATTCACCCCTCCACTTT. Its protein is CASSGGRIYNSPLHF. The entire variable domain, with the rest obtained from reference TRBV2 and TRBJ1-6, is as follows: EPEVTQTPSHQVTQMGQEVILRCVPISNHLYFYWYRQILGQKVEFLVSFYNNEISEKSEIFDDQFSVERPDGSNFTLKIRSTKLEDSAMYFCASSGGRIYNSPLHFGNGTRLTVT.

This chain joins TRBV7-9 and TRBJ2-2, with 9 bases identical to TRBD2. The CDR3 is made up of 16 amino acids. V dropped 8 bases and J dropped 2; count of bases not matched to a gene: 9. Germline V lookup: CDR1 SEHNR, CDR2 FQNEAQ (reference sequence). Here the CDR3 DNA reads TGTGCCAGCGGCAACCGAGCGGGGGGTAACACCGGGGAGCTGTTTTTT. Translated: CASGNRAGGNTGELFF.

The chain joins TRBV6-5 to TRBJ1-5; D is perhaps TRBD1 (6 bases). V lost 6 bases and J 3 bases, leaving 15 bases between the germline ends. The V gene's germline CDR1 is MNHEY and CDR2 SVGAGI. The CDR3 consists of 15 residues. CDR3 nucleotides: TGTGCCAGCAGGAAAGATACAGGGTCCAATCAGCCCCAGCATTTT. This gives the protein CASRKDTGSNQPQHF.

The rearrangement joins TRBV6-1 to TRBJ1-5, with D maybe TRBD1 (5 bases). V gave up 8 bases and J gave up 4 bases, with 15 bases separating them. CDR1 and CDR2 (germline): MNHNS, SASEGT. CDR3 length equals 14 residues. The CDR3 protein is CASCPGSLNQPQHF. The CDR3 DNA sequence: TGTGCCAGCTGCCCAGGGTCTTTAAATCAGCCCCAGCATTTT.

The chain joins TRBV6-4 to TRBJ1-6; TRBD1 matches 7 bases. The germline V gene encodes CDR1 MRHNA and CDR2 SNTAGT. The CDR3 spans 15 residues. After removal of 8 bases from V and 3 bases from J, the junction contained 7 bases not matched to a gene. The CDR3 region is CASPDRAHYNSPLHF. In nucleotides, the CDR3 is TGTGCCAGCCCTGACAGGGCTCACTATAATTCACCCCTCCACTTT.

The chain combines TRBV6-1 with TRBJ2-2; the D gene is possibly TRBD1 (6 bases). The CDR3 is 14 residues long. Per the germline V gene, CDR1 is MNHNS and CDR2 is SASEGT. V lost 6 bases and J lost 4, with 12 bases in between. CDR3 sequence reads: CASRPTGPTGELFF. The CDR3, as DNA: TGTGCCAGCAGGCCGACAGGTCCCACCGGGGAGCTGTTTTTT.

The rearrangement uses TRBV7-9 and TRBJ1-3; weak D call: TRBD1 (5 bases). V lost 3 bases and J 8 bases, leaving 11 bases between the germline ends. Germline V gene sequence: CDR1 SEHNR, CDR2 FQNEAQ (reference sequence). CDR3 size: 13 residues. Written as DNA, the CDR3 is TGTGCCAGCAGCTTGATACCGGGGGACACCATATATTTT. Its protein product is CASSLIPGDTIYF.

The chain joins TRBV19 to TRBJ1-1; 8 nucleotides agree with TRBD1. Trimming took 5 bases from V and 1 from J; bases not matched to a gene: 6. The CDR3 is 15 amino acids. Germline CDR1 is LNHDA and CDR2 is SQIVND (reference sequence). CDR3 sequence (DNA): TGTGCCAGTAGTCCATCGGGGACAGGGAACACTGAAGCTTTCTTT. It encodes CASSPSGTGNTEAFF.

The V call is TRBV30, the J call TRBJ2-7; 10 bases are a match to TRBD2. CDR1 is GTSNPN and CDR2 is SVGIG in the germline V gene (reference sequence). The CDR3 has 15 amino acids. Trimming removed 1 base from V and 0 bases from J; junction bases left unmatched: 3. CDR3 residues: CAWSGTSGNSYEQYF. The CDR3 DNA reads as TGTGCCTGGAGTGGAACTAGCGGGAACTCCTACGAGCAGTACTTC.

This clone was seen a handful of times. At one end the junction does not follow the germline gene, possibly because of a read error. The rearrangement links TRBV7-9 to TRBJ1-3; 7 bases align to TRBD1. Germline assignment: CDR1 SEHNR and CDR2 FQNEAQ (reference sequence). The CDR3 length is 13 residues. The CDR3 sequence is CSSSASQGNTIYF. CDR3 nucleotide sequence: TGTTCCAGCAGCGCCTCACAGGGGAACACCATATATTTT.

The V and J genes are TRBV5-1 and TRBJ1-2, with a weak D call TRBD1 (6 bases). Germline V gene sequence: CDR1 SGHRS, CDR2 YFSETQ. This CDR3 spans 14 amino acids. Trimming shortened V by 3 bases and J by 9 bases, and 18 bases separated the two germline ends. The CDR3 region has the DNA TGCGCCAGCAGCTCGGGACACGGTTTGGAGCGCTACACCTTC. This translates into CASSSGHGLERYTF.

This sequence joins TRBV29-1 and TRBJ2-1, with 8 bases that match TRBD2. V shed 7 bases, J shed 2 bases, and the junction held 7 bases outside the gene matches. Looked up from germline, CDR1 is SQVTM and CDR2 is ANQGSEA. This CDR3 comprises 14 residues. DNA for the CDR3: TGCAGCGCAAGGACTAGCCTAGCCTACAATGAGCAGTTCTTC. Translated: CSARTSLAYNEQFF.

This clone was found a few times. V and J are TRBV9 and TRBJ2-2, with 7 nucleotides matching TRBD1. Germline lookup yields CDR1 SGDLS and CDR2 YYNGEE. The junction had 4 bases not matched to a gene; V was cut back by 4 bases and J by 1 base. The CDR3 consists of 15 residues. The CDR3 loop is CASSPGTVNTGELFF. CDR3 DNA sequence: TGTGCCAGCAGCCCCGGGACAGTGAACACCGGGGAGCTGTTTTTT. Complete variable domain (other parts from reference TRBV9 and TRBJ2-2): DSGVTQTPKHLITATGQRVTLRCSPRSGDLSVYWYQQSLDQGLQFLIQYYNGEERAKGNILERFSAQQFPDLHSELNLSSLELGDSALYFCASSPGTVNTGELFFGEGSRLTVL.

The gene calls are TRBV5-1 and TRBJ1-1; a possible D gene is TRBD1 (6 bases). The CDR3 is 18 residues long. V was shortened by 5 bases and J by 3 bases, with 26 bases between the two germline ends. Germline values: CDR1 SGHRS, CDR2 YFSETQ. In DNA form, the CDR3 reads TGCGCCAGCAGTTCCCTGGGGGAAACAGGGCCTTTTGACACTGAAGCTTTCTTT. It codes for CASSSLGETGPFDTEAFF.

V and J are TRBV7-9 and TRBJ2-2; no clear D gene. The CDR3 is 14 residues long. V dropped 2 bases and J dropped 9 bases, with 13 bases sitting between them. Germline V gives CDR1 SEHNR, CDR2 FQNEAQ (reference sequence). The CDR3 loop reads CASSLWLRTRELFF. The CDR3 DNA is TGTGCCAGCAGCTTATGGCTCCGAACCCGGGAGCTGTTTTTT.

J is TRBJ1-2 and V is TRBV10-1; D perhaps matches TRBD1 (6 bases). Germline assignment: CDR1 WNHNN and CDR2 SYGVQD (reference sequence). The CDR3 is made up of 13 amino acids. Between the trimmed V and J ends, which lost 5 bases and 4 bases, there was a span of 11 bases. The CDR3 nucleotides are TGCGCCAGCAGTTCGGACAGATCCTATGGCTACACCTTC. Residues: CASSSDRSYGYTF.

V gene TRBV6-5 combines with J gene TRBJ2-7, with 8 nucleotides matching TRBD1. This CDR3 spans 15 amino acids. V trimming: 2 bases; J trimming: 4 bases; junction bases outside the gene matches: 7. Germline-derived CDR1 and CDR2 are MNHEY and SVGAGI. CDR3 sequence: CASSYRGTGMYEQYF. CDR3 in DNA: TGTGCCAGCAGTTACCGTGGGACAGGCATGTACGAGCAGTACTTC.

The rearrangement links TRBV30 to TRBJ1-1; 9 bases line up with TRBD1. Germline-derived CDR1 and CDR2 are GTSNPN and SVGIG (reference sequence). J was trimmed by 3 bases and V by 4 bases; bases with no gene match: 3. CDR3 length: 13 residues. CDR3 region: CAWTRDRDTEAFF. Written as DNA, the CDR3 is TGTGCCTGGACAAGGGACAGGGACACTGAAGCTTTCTTT.

The genes are TRBV7-9 and TRBJ2-2; tentative D call: TRBD1 (6 bases). CDR1 and CDR2 (germline): SEHNR, FQNEAQ (reference sequence). This CDR3 has 18 residues. V was shortened by 3 bases and J by 0 bases, with 17 bases between the two germline ends. CDR3 sequence: CASSFPGHPKPNTGELFF. The CDR3 nucleotides read TGTGCCAGCAGCTTCCCGGGACACCCTAAACCGAACACCGGGGAGCTGTTTTTT. Full variable domain (outside the CDR3, taken from reference TRBV7-9 and TRBJ2-2): DTGVSQNPRHKITKRGQNVTFRCDPISEHNRLYWYRQTLGQGPEFLTYFQNEAQLEKSRLLSDRFSAERPKGSFSTLEIQRTEQGDSAMYLCASSFPGHPKPNTGELFFGEGSRLTVL.

This chain uses TRBV28 with TRBJ2-5; TRBD1 matches at 7 bases. This CDR3 is 16 amino acids long. Trimming removed 4 bases from V and 5 bases from J; junction bases left unmatched: 13. CDR1 and CDR2 from the germline V gene are MDHEN and SYDVKM. In DNA form, the CDR3 reads TGTGCCAGCAGTTCCCCCCAACAGGGGCGGCGGGAGACCCAGTACTTC. Its protein is CASSSPQQGRRETQYF.

The chain is built from TRBV19 and TRBJ2-2; 9 bases fit TRBD1. Germline-derived CDR1 and CDR2 are LNHDA and SQIVND (reference sequence). Trimming at V came to 3 bases and at J to 2 bases, leaving 1 base not matched to a gene. The CDR3 covers 15 residues. Here the CDR3 reads CASSMGQGNTGELFF. CDR3 nucleotides: TGTGCCAGTAGTATGGGACAGGGTAACACCGGGGAGCTGTTTTTT.

This clone was counted once. The chain carries TRBV2 and TRBJ1-1, with D possibly being TRBD1 (5 bases). Trimming left V 5 bases short and J 1 base short, with 17 bases between. The CDR3 extends over 16 amino acids. Germline V gene lookup returns CDR1 SNHLY and CDR2 FYNNEI. CDR3 amino acids: CASSPTNLGQNTEAFF. The CDR3, as DNA: TGTGCCAGCAGTCCAACAAACCTAGGACAGAACACTGAAGCTTTCTTT.

This clone showed up just a few times. V gene TRBV7-8 combines with J gene TRBJ2-3; possibly TRBD2 for D (5 bases). Germline V gene lookup returns CDR1 SGHVS and CDR2 FQNEAQ. The CDR3 covers 14 residues. Between the trimmed V and J ends, which lost 6 bases and 4 bases, there was a span of 14 bases. This chain's CDR3 is CASSFERAPDTQYF. The CDR3 DNA reads TGTGCCAGCAGTTTCGAGAGGGCCCCAGATACGCAGTATTTT.

V is TRBV7-9 and J is TRBJ1-2, with TRBD1 identical over 7 bases. The germline V gene encodes CDR1 SEHNR and CDR2 FQNEAQ (reference sequence). The CDR3 spans 12 residues. V shed 5 bases and J 8 bases; nucleotides not matched to a gene: 5. CDR3 amino acids: CASSPDREGYTF. The DNA of the CDR3 is TGTGCCAGCAGCCCCGACAGGGAGGGCTACACCTTC.

V is TRBV5-1 and J is TRBJ1-5, with TRBD1 identical over 8 bases. Germline-derived CDR1 and CDR2 are SGHRS and YFSETQ. Trimming removed 3 bases from V and 5 bases from J; junction bases left unmatched: 4. CDR3 length: 14 residues. The CDR3 region has the DNA TGCGCCAGCAGCTCCTCAGGGGGCGATCAGCCCCAGCATTTT. Its translation: CASSSSGGDQPQHF.

This chain joins TRBV19 and TRBJ1-1; 7 nucleotides align to TRBD1. Germline CDR1 is LNHDA and CDR2 is SQIVND (reference sequence). Unmatched junction bases numbered 4, after V lost 0 bases and J lost 6 bases. The CDR3 is made up of 14 amino acids. In DNA, the CDR3 is TGTGCCAGTAGTATAGATAGAGGGGGCGCTGAAGCTTTCTTT. Its protein product is CASSIDRGGAEAFF.